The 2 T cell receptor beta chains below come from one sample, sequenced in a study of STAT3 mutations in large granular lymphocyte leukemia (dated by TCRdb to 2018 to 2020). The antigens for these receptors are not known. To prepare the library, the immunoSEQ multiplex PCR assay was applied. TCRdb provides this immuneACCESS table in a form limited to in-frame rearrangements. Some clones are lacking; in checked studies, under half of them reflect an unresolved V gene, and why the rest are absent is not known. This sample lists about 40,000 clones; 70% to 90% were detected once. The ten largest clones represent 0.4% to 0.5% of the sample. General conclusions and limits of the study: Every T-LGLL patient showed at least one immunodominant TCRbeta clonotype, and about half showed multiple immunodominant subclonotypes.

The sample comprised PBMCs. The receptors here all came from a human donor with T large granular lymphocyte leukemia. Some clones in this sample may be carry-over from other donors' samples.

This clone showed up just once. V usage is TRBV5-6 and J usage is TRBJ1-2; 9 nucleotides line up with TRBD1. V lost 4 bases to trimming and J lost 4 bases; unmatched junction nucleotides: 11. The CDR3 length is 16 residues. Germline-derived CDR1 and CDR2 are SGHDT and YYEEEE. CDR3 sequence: CASSGGTGRASYGYTF. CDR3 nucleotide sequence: TGTGCCAGCAGCGGTGGGACAGGGAGGGCGAGCTATGGCTACACCTTC.

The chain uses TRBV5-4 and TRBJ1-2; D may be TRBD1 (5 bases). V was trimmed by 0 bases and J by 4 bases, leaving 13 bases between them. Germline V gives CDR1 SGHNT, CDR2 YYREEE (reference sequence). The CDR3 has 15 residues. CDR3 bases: TGTGCCAGCAGCTTGGCCAGGGAGGGCCTCTATGGCTACACCTTC. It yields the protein CASSLAREGLYGYTF.